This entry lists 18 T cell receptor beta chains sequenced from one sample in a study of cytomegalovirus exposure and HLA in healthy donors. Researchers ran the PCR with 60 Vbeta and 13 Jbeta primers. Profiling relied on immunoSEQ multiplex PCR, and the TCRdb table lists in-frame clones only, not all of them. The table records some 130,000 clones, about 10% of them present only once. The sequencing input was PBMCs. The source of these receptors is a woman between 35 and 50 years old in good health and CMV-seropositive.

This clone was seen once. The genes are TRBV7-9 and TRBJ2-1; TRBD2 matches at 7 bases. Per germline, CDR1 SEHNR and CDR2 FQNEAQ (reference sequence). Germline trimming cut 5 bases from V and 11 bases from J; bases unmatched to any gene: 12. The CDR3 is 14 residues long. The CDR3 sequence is CASSPSGTTNKQFF. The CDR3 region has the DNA TGTGCCAGCAGCCCATCCGGGACTACGAATAAGCAGTTCTTC.

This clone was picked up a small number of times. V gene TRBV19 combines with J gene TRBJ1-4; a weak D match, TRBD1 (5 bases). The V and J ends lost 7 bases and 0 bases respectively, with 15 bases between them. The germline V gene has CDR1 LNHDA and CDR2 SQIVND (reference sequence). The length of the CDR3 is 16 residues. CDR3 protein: CASTAPGAATNEKLFF. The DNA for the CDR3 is TGTGCCAGTACCGCCCCTGGGGCAGCAACTAATGAAAAACTGTTTTTT.

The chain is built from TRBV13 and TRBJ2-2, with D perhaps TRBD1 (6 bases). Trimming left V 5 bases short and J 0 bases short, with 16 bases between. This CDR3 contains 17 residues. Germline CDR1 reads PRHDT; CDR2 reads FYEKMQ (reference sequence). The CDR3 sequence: CASSENTGFANTGELFF. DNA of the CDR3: TGTGCCAGCAGCGAAAATACAGGGTTCGCGAACACCGGGGAGCTGTTTTTT.

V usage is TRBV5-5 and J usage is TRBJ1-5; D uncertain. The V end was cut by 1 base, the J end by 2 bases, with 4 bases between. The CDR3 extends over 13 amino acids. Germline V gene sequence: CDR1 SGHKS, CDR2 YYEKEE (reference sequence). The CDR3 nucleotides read TGTGCCAGCAGCTTGCCAGGCAATCAGCCCCAGCATTTT. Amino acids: CASSLPGNQPQHF.

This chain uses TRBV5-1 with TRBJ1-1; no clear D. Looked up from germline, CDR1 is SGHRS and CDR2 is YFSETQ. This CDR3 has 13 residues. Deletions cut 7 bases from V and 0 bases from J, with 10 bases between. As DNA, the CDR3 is TGCGCCAGCGCGCGCCGGGTGAACACTGAAGCTTTCTTT. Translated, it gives CASARRVNTEAFF. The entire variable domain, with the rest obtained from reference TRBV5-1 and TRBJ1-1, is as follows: KAGVTQTPRYLIKTRGQQVTLSCSPISGHRSVSWYQQTPGQGLQFLFEYFSETQRNKGNFPGRFSGRQFSNSRSEMNVSTLELGDSALYLCASARRVNTEAFFGQGTRLTVV.

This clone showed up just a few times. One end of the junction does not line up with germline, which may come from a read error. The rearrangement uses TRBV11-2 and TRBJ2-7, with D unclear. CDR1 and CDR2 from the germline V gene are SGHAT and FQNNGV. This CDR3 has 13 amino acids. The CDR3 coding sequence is TGTGCCAGCAGTTTAGACAACTCCTACGAGCAGTACTTC. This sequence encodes CASSLDNSYEQYF. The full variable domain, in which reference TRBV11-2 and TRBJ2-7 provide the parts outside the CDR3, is EAGVAQSPRYKIIEKRQSVAFWCNPISGHATLYWYQQILGQGPKLLIQFQNNGVVDDSQLPKDRFSAERLKGVDSTLKIQPAKLEDSAVYLCASSLDNSYEQYFGPGTRLTVT.

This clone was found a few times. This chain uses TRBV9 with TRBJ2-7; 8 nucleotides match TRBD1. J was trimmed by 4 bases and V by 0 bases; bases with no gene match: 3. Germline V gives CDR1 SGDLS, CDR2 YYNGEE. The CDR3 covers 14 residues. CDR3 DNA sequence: TGTGCCAGCAGCGTAGGGACAGGGATGTACGAGCAGTACTTC. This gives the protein CASSVGTGMYEQYF.

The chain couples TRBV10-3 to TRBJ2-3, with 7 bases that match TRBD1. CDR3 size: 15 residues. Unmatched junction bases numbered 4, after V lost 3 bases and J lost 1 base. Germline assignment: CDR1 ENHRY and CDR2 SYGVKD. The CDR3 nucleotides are TGTGCCATCAGTGATCAAGGACAGGGCACAGATACGCAGTATTTT. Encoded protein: CAISDQGQGTDTQYF.

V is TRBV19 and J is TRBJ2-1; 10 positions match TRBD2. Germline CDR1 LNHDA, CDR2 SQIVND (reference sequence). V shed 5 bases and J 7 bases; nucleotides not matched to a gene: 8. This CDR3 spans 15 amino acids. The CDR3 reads CASSSIAGGKNEQFF. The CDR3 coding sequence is TGTGCCAGTAGTTCCATAGCGGGGGGCAAGAATGAGCAGTTCTTC. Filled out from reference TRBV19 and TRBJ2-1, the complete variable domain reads DGGITQSPKYLFRKEGQNVTLSCEQNLNHDAMYWYRQDPGQGLRLIYYSQIVNDFQKGDIAEGYSVSREKKESFPLTVTSAQKNPTAFYLCASSSIAGGKNEQFFGPGTRLTVL.

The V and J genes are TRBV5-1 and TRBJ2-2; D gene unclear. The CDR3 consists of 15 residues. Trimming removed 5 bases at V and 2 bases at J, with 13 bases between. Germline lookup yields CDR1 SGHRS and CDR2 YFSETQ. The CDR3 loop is CASRAPNPNTGELFF. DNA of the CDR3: TGCGCCAGCAGGGCCCCGAACCCAAACACCGGGGAGCTGTTTTTT.

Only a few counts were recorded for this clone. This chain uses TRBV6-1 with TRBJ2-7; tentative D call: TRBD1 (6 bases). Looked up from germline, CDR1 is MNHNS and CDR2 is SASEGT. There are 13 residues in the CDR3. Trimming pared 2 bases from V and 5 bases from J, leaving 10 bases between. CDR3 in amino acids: CASSELGAHEQYF. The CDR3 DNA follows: TGTGCCAGCAGTGAACTGGGGGCCCACGAGCAGTACTTC.

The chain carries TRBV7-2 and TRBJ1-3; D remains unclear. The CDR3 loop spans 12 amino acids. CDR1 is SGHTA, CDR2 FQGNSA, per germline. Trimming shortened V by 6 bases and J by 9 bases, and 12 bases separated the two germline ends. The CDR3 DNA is TGTGCCAGCAGTTTTACTTCGAGCACCATATATTTT. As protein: CASSFTSSTIYF.

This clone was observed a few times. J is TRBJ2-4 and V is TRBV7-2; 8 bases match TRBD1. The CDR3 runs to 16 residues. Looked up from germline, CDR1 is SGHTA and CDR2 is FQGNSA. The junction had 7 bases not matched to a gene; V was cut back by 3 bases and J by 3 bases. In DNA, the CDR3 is TGTGCCAGCAGCTTGACAGCGACAGGGGTCAAAAACATTCAGTACTTC. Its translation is CASSLTATGVKNIQYF.

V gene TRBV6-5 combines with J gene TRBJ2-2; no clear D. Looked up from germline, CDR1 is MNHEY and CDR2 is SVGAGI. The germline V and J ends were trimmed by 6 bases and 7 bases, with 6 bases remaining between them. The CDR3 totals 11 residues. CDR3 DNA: TGTGCCAGCAGCGATAGCGGGGAGCTGTTTTTT. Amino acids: CASSDSGELFF.

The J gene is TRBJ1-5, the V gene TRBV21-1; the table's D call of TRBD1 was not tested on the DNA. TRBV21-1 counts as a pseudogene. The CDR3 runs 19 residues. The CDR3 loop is CASSKGEDRSLNSNQPQHF. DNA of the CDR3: TGTGCCAGCAGCAAAGGTGAGGACAGGTCGCTGAATAGCAATCAGCCCCAGCATTTT.

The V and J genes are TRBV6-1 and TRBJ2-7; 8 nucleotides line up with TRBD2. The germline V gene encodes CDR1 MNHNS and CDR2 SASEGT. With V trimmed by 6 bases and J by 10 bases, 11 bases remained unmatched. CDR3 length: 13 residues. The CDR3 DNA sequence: TGTGCCAGCAGGGCCTCCGGGGGGGGGACACAGTACTTC. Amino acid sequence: CASRASGGGTQYF.

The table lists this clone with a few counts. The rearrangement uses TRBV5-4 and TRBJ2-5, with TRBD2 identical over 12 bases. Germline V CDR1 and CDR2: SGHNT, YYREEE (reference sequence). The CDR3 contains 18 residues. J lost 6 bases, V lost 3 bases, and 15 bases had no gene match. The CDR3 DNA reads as TGTGCCAGCAGCTCCGGTACTAGCGGGGGGCTGAGGGGAAAGACCCAGTACTTC. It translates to CASSSGTSGGLRGKTQYF.

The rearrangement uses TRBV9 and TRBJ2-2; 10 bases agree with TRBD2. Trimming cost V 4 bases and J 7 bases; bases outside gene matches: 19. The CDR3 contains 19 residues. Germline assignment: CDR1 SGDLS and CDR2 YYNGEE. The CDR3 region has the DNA TGTGCCAGCAGCCCCCATATAGCCCAGACTAGCGGGTTAGACGGGGAGCTGTTTTTT. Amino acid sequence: CASSPHIAQTSGLDGELFF.